This passage covers 17 T cell receptor beta chains from one sample sequenced in a study of OX40 agonist ivuxolimab in advanced cancers. Sequenced by immunoSEQ multiplex PCR; TCRdb stores in-frame clones only, minus some. This table has 95,000 to 150,000 clones, approximately 90% appearing once. Material: CD4+ or CD8+ T cells sorted from blood, obtained in a trial of the OX40 agonist ivuxolimab. The source is an adult with an advanced solid tumor such as melanoma, head and neck, liver or kidney cancer.

The chain is built from TRBV29-1 and TRBJ1-2; D is unclear. The V end lost 0 bases, the J end lost 4 bases, and 6 bases lay between the germline ends. The CDR3 extends over 12 amino acids. Germline assignment: CDR1 SQVTM and CDR2 ANQGSEA. As DNA, the CDR3 is TGCAGCGTTGAAGACAGGAGCTATGGCTACACCTTC. Encoded protein: CSVEDRSYGYTF. Full variable domain (outside the CDR3, taken from reference TRBV29-1 and TRBJ1-2): SAVISQKPSRDICQRGTSLTIQCQVDSQVTMMFWYRQQPGQSLTLIATANQGSEATYESGFVIDKFPISRPNLTFSTLTVSNMSPEDSSIYLCSVEDRSYGYTFGSGTRLTVV.

The chain couples TRBV7-9 to TRBJ2-1, with 12 bases fitting TRBD2. The V segment lost 1 base and the J segment 7 bases; nucleotides outside the gene matches: 5. This CDR3 comprises 16 residues. CDR1 SEHNR and CDR2 FQNEAQ come from the germline V gene (reference sequence). CDR3 amino acids: CASSLVLGLAGNEQFF. Written as DNA, the CDR3 is TGTGCCAGCAGCTTAGTCCTAGGACTAGCGGGGAATGAGCAGTTCTTC.

This clone has only a few counts. This sequence joins TRBV30 and TRBJ2-7; no clear D gene. The CDR3 loop spans 12 amino acids. V was pared by 7 bases and J by 2 bases, with 12 bases between. Germline-derived CDR1 and CDR2 are GTSNPN and SVGIG (reference sequence). CDR3 nucleotide sequence: TGTGCCTCCACAGACGGAGCCTACGAGCAGTACTTC. Amino acid sequence: CASTDGAYEQYF.

V is TRBV28 and J is TRBJ1-1; 8 positions match TRBD1. The CDR3 spans 14 residues. From germline, CDR1 is MDHEN and CDR2 SYDVKM. J was trimmed by 4 bases and V by 5 bases; bases with no gene match: 6. CDR3 bases: TGTGCCAGCAGTAAACACCAGGGGGCCACTGAAGCTTTCTTT. As protein: CASSKHQGATEAFF. Looking up the rest from reference TRBV28 and TRBJ1-1 gives the full variable domain: DVKVTQSSRYLVKRTGEKVFLECVQDMDHENMFWYRQDPGLGLRLIYFSYDVKMKEKGDIPEGYSVSREKKERFSLILESASTNQTSMYLCASSKHQGATEAFFGQGTRLTVV.

This rearrangement joins TRBV4-3 to TRBJ2-3; D not resolved. There are 13 residues in the CDR3. V was pared by 1 base and J by 4 bases, with 6 bases between. In germline, CDR1 is LGHNA, CDR2 YSLEER. CDR3 loop: CASSQGRADTQYF. DNA for the CDR3: TGCGCCAGCAGCCAAGGGCGCGCAGATACGCAGTATTTT.

This clone came up once. The chain recombines TRBV6-5 with TRBJ2-7, with D possibly TRBD2 on 6 matching bases. CDR1 MNHEY and CDR2 SVGAGI come from the germline V gene. V gave up 6 bases and J gave up 4 bases, with 16 bases separating them. The CDR3 loop spans 14 amino acids. The CDR3 loop is CASSPPAGRYEQYF. The CDR3 DNA sequence: TGTGCCAGCAGCCCCCCCGCGGGGCGGTACGAGCAGTACTTC.

V and J are TRBV6-5 and TRBJ2-7; TRBD1 agrees at 8 bases. CDR1 and CDR2 (germline): MNHEY, SVGAGI. With 2 bases clipped from V and 7 bases from J, the junction kept 10 bases outside the gene matches. This CDR3 has 15 residues. The CDR3 nucleotides are TGTGCCAGCAGTTACATTTGGACAGGGTCGAGTGAGCAGTACTTC. This gives the protein CASSYIWTGSSEQYF.

The J gene is TRBJ1-5, the V gene TRBV5-5; D is unresolved. In germline, CDR1 is SGHKS, CDR2 YYEKEE (reference sequence). V lost 1 base to trimming and J lost 1 base, with 6 bases between them. The CDR3 is 14 amino acids. This chain's CDR3 is CASSLFSSNQPQHF. DNA for the CDR3: TGTGCCAGCAGCTTGTTCTCCAGCAATCAGCCCCAGCATTTT.

The V call is TRBV7-2, the J call TRBJ2-7; D remains ambiguous. The CDR3 consists of 15 residues. With 5 bases removed from V and 0 bases from J, the gap between germline ends came to 14 bases. CDR1 and CDR2 (germline): SGHTA, FQGNSA. The CDR3 here is CASSRQSASSYEQYF. The CDR3 bases are TGTGCCAGCAGCCGTCAAAGTGCTAGCTCCTACGAGCAGTACTTC.

The chain combines TRBV7-2 with TRBJ2-2, with a possible D match to TRBD1 (7 bases). The CDR3 length is 15 residues. CDR1 and CDR2 (germline): SGHTA, FQGNSA. Trimming removed 2 bases from V and 7 bases from J, with 14 bases in between. CDR3 bases: TGTGCCAGCAGCTTATGGAACAGGGGAGGCGGGGAGCTGTTTTTT. The encoded protein is CASSLWNRGGGELFF.

J is TRBJ1-1 and V is TRBV7-2, with D hard to call. The CDR3 consists of 13 residues. In germline, CDR1 is SGHTA, CDR2 FQGNSA. V lost 5 bases and J lost 0, with 7 bases in between. The CDR3 sequence: CASSTQVNTEAFF. CDR3 DNA: TGTGCCAGCAGCACCCAGGTGAACACTGAAGCTTTCTTT. The full variable domain, completed using reference TRBV7-2 and TRBJ1-1, is GAGVSQSPSNKVTEKGKDVELRCDPISGHTALYWYRQSLGQGLEFLIYFQGNSAPDKSGLPSDRFSAERTGGSVSTLTIQRTQQEDSAVYLCASSTQVNTEAFFGQGTRLTVV.

The V call is TRBV18, the J call TRBJ1-5; D remains unclear. The CDR3 has 14 residues. Germline V gives CDR1 KGHSH, CDR2 LQKENI. V was clipped by 2 bases and J by 8 bases, with 13 bases between them. The CDR3 spells CASSPEGLAEPQHF. For the CDR3, the DNA is TGTGCCAGCTCACCAGAGGGCCTGGCCGAGCCCCAGCATTTT.

The chain couples TRBV5-4 to TRBJ2-7; 12 nucleotides match TRBD2. V was clipped by 4 bases and J by 6 bases; unmatched bases: 5. This CDR3 has 14 amino acids. Per germline, CDR1 SGHNT and CDR2 YYREEE (reference sequence). CDR3 sequence (DNA): TGTGCCAGCAGCCCCGGGACTAGCGGGTCCGAGCAGTACTTC. This sequence encodes CASSPGTSGSEQYF.

The rearrangement joins TRBV27 to TRBJ2-5; tentatively, D is TRBD1 (7 bases). CDR1 is MNHEY, CDR2 SMNVEV, per germline (reference sequence). There are 15 residues in the CDR3. V lost 5 bases, J lost 5 bases, and 18 bases lay in between. CDR3 DNA sequence: TGTGCCAGCAGTCCTAGTCGACAGGGAGGCGAGACCCAGTACTTC. Translation: CASSPSRQGGETQYF.

The chain uses TRBV11-2 and TRBJ2-5; TRBD1 matches 9 bases. V dropped 0 bases and J dropped 0; count of bases not matched to a gene: 8. Germline CDR1 SGHAT, CDR2 FQNNGV. There are 18 residues in the CDR3. DNA of the CDR3: TGTGCCAGCAGCTTAGAGAGGACAGGGGTCAAGTACCAAGAGACCCAGTACTTC. Translation: CASSLERTGVKYQETQYF.

J is TRBJ2-1 and V is TRBV11-2, with 10 bases that match TRBD1. CDR1 and CDR2 (germline): SGHAT, FQNNGV. The CDR3 is 15 residues long. With 5 bases clipped from V and 6 bases from J, the junction kept 7 bases outside the gene matches. CDR3 amino acids: CASSLRTGGSNEQFF. The CDR3 coding sequence is TGTGCCAGCAGCCTACGGACAGGGGGTAGCAATGAGCAGTTCTTC.

The chain has TRBV18 and TRBJ1-1; possibly TRBD1 for D (6 bases). Germline CDR1 KGHSH, CDR2 LQKENI. V was cut by 4 bases and J by 0 bases, with 12 bases left in between. The CDR3 covers 15 residues. The chain's CDR3 is CASSHTDRLNTEAFF. CDR3 sequence (DNA): TGTGCCAGCTCACACACGGACAGATTGAACACTGAAGCTTTCTTT.